This T cell receptor beta chain was found in a study of blood T cell repertoires in COVID-19. In the study overall: The United States, Italy and Spain provided the acute and convalescent COVID-19 samples. Nucleic acid was either cDNA or gDNA, and it came from T cells, B-cell-depleted T cells, or PBMCs.

Seattle's enrolled individuals joined amid active infection and were then monitored longitudinally. Original processing methods: Reference gene primer amplification yielded estimated nucleated cell counts. Clones were read by immunoSEQ multiplex PCR, and TCRdb kept only the in-frame ones, dropping some. The V and J calls and clone size were taken over from that table, and D and trimming were inferred from the DNA. The sample has over 150,000 clones, around 87% seen once; the top ten hold about 0.6%. The CDR3 runs 14 residues. Germline CDR1 and CDR2: SGHRS and YFSETQ. With 4 bases clipped from V and 5 bases from J, the junction kept 4 bases outside the gene matches.

This clonotype was obtained from a man between 60 and 70 years old with COVID-19, enrolled during active disease. The chain carries TRBV5-1 and TRBJ2-5, with 11 bases matching TRBD1. Material: peripheral blood. In nucleotides, the CDR3 is TGCGCCAGCAGCACGGGACAGGGGGGCGAGACCCAGTACTTC. The encoded protein is CASSTGQGGETQYF.